The rows below give T cell receptor beta chains drawn from one sample of a study of spatial heterogeneity in lung cancer. One entry per CDR3 protein results from TCRdb running MiXCR on the 5' RACE reads. The sample lists some 80,000 distinct CDR3 sequences; about 8.5% were seen once. The material was PBMCs, obtained at surgery. The receptors shown here come from a male donor with early-stage non-small cell lung cancer. Both conserved end residues are part of each CDR3. D genes are given only for firm matches. Clone size, where shown, is once, few, many, or a class for clones that have expanded.

TRBV3-1	NA	TRBJ2-7	many	CTSSQGARTYEQYF	TGTACCAGCAGCCAAGGTGCCAGAACCTACGAGCAGTACTTC
TRBV5-1	NA	TRBJ1-2	many	CASSLDPAYGYTF	TGCGCCAGCAGCTTGGACCCAGCGTATGGCTACACCTTC
TRBV12-3/TRBV12-4	TRBD1	TRBJ2-2	NA	CASSPGTGEDTGELFF	TGTGCCAGCAGCCCGGGGACAGGGGAGGACACCGGGGAGCTGTTTTTT
TRBV20-1	TRBD2	TRBJ2-3	NA	CSASLSSGRAPDTQYF	TGCAGTGCCAGCCTCTCTAGCGGGAGGGCCCCAGATACGCAGTATTTT
TRBV10-3	NA	TRBJ2-3	many	CAISGGFSTDTQYF	TGTGCCATCAGTGGTGGGTTCAGCACAGATACGCAGTATTTT
TRBV10-1	TRBD2	TRBJ2-3	few	CASSEGSGRRSDTQYF	TGCGCCAGCAGTGAGGGTAGCGGGAGAAGGTCAGATACGCAGTATTTT
TRBV10-2	TRBD1	TRBJ1-1	few	CASTVAGGEWRTEAFF	TGCGCCAGCACAGTCGCAGGGGGCGAATGGAGAACTGAAGCTTTCTTT
TRBV7-2	NA	TRBJ2-2	many	CASSPGTSSNTGELFF	TGTGCCAGCAGCCCCGGGACTTCCTCGAACACCGGGGAGCTGTTTTTT
TRBV7-9	NA	TRBJ2-3	medium-sized	CASSLSDTQYF	TGTGCCAGCAGCTTGTCCGATACGCAGTATTTT
TRBV7-2	TRBD1	TRBJ2-7	many	CASTLAGTEPYEQYF	TGTGCCAGCACCCTAGCTGGGACAGAGCCCTACGAGCAGTACTTC
TRBV7-7	NA	TRBJ2-5	many	CASSRGGDQETQYF	TGTGCTAGCAGCCGAGGGGGGGACCAAGAGACCCAGTACTTC
TRBV20-1	NA	TRBJ2-1	many	CSARRPRRLGGGMDEQFF	TGCAGTGCCCGCCGGCCTAGGCGTCTTGGGGGGGGCATGGATGAGCAGTTCTTC
TRBV5-1	TRBD2	TRBJ2-1	many	CASSFPREGLNNEQFF	TGCGCCAGCAGCTTTCCTCGGGAGGGCCTAAACAATGAGCAGTTCTTC
TRBV12-3/TRBV12-4	TRBD2	TRBJ2-1	many	CASTLTSGVNNEQFF	TGTGCCAGCACCCTGACTAGCGGGGTTAACAATGAGCAGTTCTTC